Each of the 8 T cell receptor beta chains below was sequenced from the same sample in a study of T cell responses to AZD1222 COVID-19 vaccine. Using immunoSEQ multiplex PCR, the repertoire was profiled, and TCRdb retains in-frame clones only, with some absent. Of about 120,000 clones listed, around 85% are singletons. The input for sequencing was peripheral blood, taken on day 0 of AZD1222 vaccination. These receptors all come from an adult in good health.

The chain has TRBV4-2 and TRBJ1-1, with 9 bases fitting TRBD1. Germline assignment: CDR1 LGHNA and CDR2 YNFKEQ. This CDR3 comprises 13 residues. After removal of 3 bases from V and 7 bases from J, the junction contained 3 bases not matched to a gene. The CDR3 DNA reads as TGTGCCAGCAGCCAGGGGGACAGGGTTGAAGCTTTCTTT. Translation gives CASSQGDRVEAFF.

The CDR3 DNA follows: TGTGCCAGTAGTATCAACAGCCAACTTTATGGCTACACCTTC. This translates into CASSINSQLYGYTF. This chain links TRBV19 with TRBJ1-2; unclear D gene. Trimming removed 3 bases from V and 5 bases from J, with 13 bases in between. This CDR3 region has 14 residues. Looked up from germline, CDR1 is LNHDA and CDR2 is SQIVND (reference sequence).

Of note for this clone: Sequence at one end of the junction differs from germline and may be a read error. The CDR3, as DNA: TGCAGTGCTACTAATAGGGTCCGTGTTCACTTC. It encodes CSATNRVRVHF. The rearrangement links TRBV20-1 to TRBJ1-2; unclear D gene. The CDR3 sequence is 11 residues long. Germline V gives CDR1 DFQATT, CDR2 SNEGSKA (reference sequence).

The V gene is TRBV21-1, the J gene TRBJ1-2. TRBV21-1 is designated a pseudogene. This CDR3 region has 14 residues. In DNA, the CDR3 is TGTGCCAGCAGCAACGGGCGTACCGGCTATGGCTACACCTTC. It codes for CASSNGRTGYGYTF.

The chain carries TRBV10-3 and TRBJ2-7; 8 positions match TRBD1. The CDR3 covers 12 residues. Germline V CDR1 and CDR2: ENHRY, SYGVKD. Trimming took 6 bases from V and 6 from J; bases not matched to a gene: 4. The CDR3 sequence is CAIRTGDSEQYF. For the CDR3, the DNA is TGTGCCATCAGGACAGGGGATAGCGAGCAGTACTTC.

The CDR3: CASGLKPGGELFF. The CDR3 DNA reads as TGTGCTAGTGGTCTGAAACCGGGCGGGGAGCTGTTTTTT. This chain links TRBV12-5 with TRBJ2-2; D unresolved. V lost 5 bases, J lost 7 bases, and 11 bases lay in between. CDR1 and CDR2 (germline): LGHNT, FRNRAP. The CDR3 consists of 13 residues.

This sequence joins TRBV27 and TRBJ1-1; D is unclear. This CDR3 is built from 15 residues. The germline V gene encodes CDR1 MNHEY and CDR2 SMNVEV (reference sequence). The ends were cut back, 5 bases at V and 1 base at J, with 14 bases in the middle. The CDR3 bases are TGTGCCAGCAGTCACTCGGCGGCCACGAACACTGAAGCTTTCTTT. Its translation: CASSHSAATNTEAFF.

The rearrangement joins TRBV7-9 to TRBJ2-7; D possibly matches TRBD1 or TRBD2 (6 bases each). The CDR3 is made up of 14 amino acids. Trimming stripped 4 bases from V and 6 bases from J, with 16 bases between. Germline lookup yields CDR1 SEHNR and CDR2 FQNEAQ (reference sequence). The CDR3 region is CASSSWGAVGEQYF. The CDR3 DNA is TGTGCCAGCAGCTCATGGGGGGCCGTGGGCGAGCAGTACTTC.